Listed below are T cell receptor beta chains from one sample, sequenced in a study of cytomegalovirus exposure and HLA in healthy donors. Data came from immunoSEQ multiplex PCR; TCRdb stores just in-frame clones and leaves some out. The sample yields 110,000 to 150,000 clones, roughly 85% seen once. Sequencing used PBMCs. The origin of the receptors is a male donor in good health and CMV-seronegative. The CDR3 runs from the conserved cysteine through the conserved F or W. D genes are given only for firm matches. Rows give clone size only sometimes, using once, few, many, or a class for an expanded clone.

abundance: -; j_gene: TRBJ2-3; v_gene: TRBV29-1; d_gene: TRBD2; CDR3nt: TGCAGCGAAGCGGGAGGGAGGGCAGATACGCAGTATTTT; CDR3aa: CSEAGGRADTQYF
abundance: -; j_gene: TRBJ2-1; v_gene: TRBV28; d_gene: -; CDR3nt: TGTGCCAGCAGTTTAGGAGGTTGGAGACCCGACTCCTACAATGAGCAGTTCTTC; CDR3aa: CASSLGGWRPDSYNEQFF
abundance: -; j_gene: TRBJ2-5; v_gene: TRBV7-2; d_gene: -; CDR3nt: TGTGCCAGCAGCTATGGCCTGATACAAGAGACCCAGTACTTC; CDR3aa: CASSYGLIQETQYF
abundance: -; j_gene: TRBJ2-7; v_gene: TRBV27; d_gene: TRBD1; CDR3nt: TGTGCCAGCAGTTTATTAGGGACAGGGACCTCCTACGAGCAGTACTTC; CDR3aa: CASSLLGTGTSYEQYF
abundance: -; j_gene: TRBJ1-1; v_gene: TRBV4-3; d_gene: -; CDR3nt: TGCGCCAGCAGCCCAGAGGGGCACGGCACTGAAGCTTTCTTT; CDR3aa: CASSPEGHGTEAFF
abundance: -; j_gene: TRBJ2-1; v_gene: TRBV6-1; d_gene: -; CDR3nt: TGTGCCATCCTAAGGTCGGGACTCGCCAGTGACGAGCAGTTCTTC; CDR3aa: CAILRSGLASDEQFF
abundance: -; j_gene: TRBJ2-7; v_gene: TRBV9; d_gene: TRBD2; CDR3nt: TGTGCCAGCAGCGCCGGACTAGCGGGTGAACAGTACTTC; CDR3aa: CASSAGLAGEQYF
abundance: -; j_gene: TRBJ2-1; v_gene: TRBV4-3; d_gene: -; CDR3nt: TGCGCCAGCAGCCAAAATAGGGGCAATGAGCAGTTCTTC; CDR3aa: CASSQNRGNEQFF
abundance: once; j_gene: TRBJ2-6; v_gene: TRBV19; d_gene: -; CDR3nt: TGTGCCAGTAGTATAGCAATCTCTGGGGCCAACGTCCTGACTTTC; CDR3aa: CASSIAISGANVLTF
abundance: -; j_gene: TRBJ2-7; v_gene: TRBV18; d_gene: TRBD1; CDR3nt: TGTGCCAGCTCACCAAGGACAGGGAATACCTACGAGCAGTACTTC; CDR3aa: CASSPRTGNTYEQYF
abundance: -; j_gene: TRBJ1-2; v_gene: TRBV6-4; d_gene: TRBD1; CDR3nt: TGTGCCAGCAGCCAGGGGGCAGGCTATGGCTACACCTTC; CDR3aa: CASSQGAGYGYTF
abundance: -; j_gene: TRBJ1-1; v_gene: TRBV2; d_gene: TRBD1; CDR3nt: TGTGCCAGCAGGGGGGACAGGAACACTGAAGCTTTCTTT; CDR3aa: CASRGDRNTEAFF
abundance: -; j_gene: TRBJ2-1; v_gene: TRBV7-9; d_gene: TRBD2; CDR3nt: TGTGCCAGCAGAAAGGGACTAGCGGGGGGGCTTGTGAATGAGCAGTTCTTC; CDR3aa: CASRKGLAGGLVNEQFF
abundance: -; j_gene: TRBJ2-3; v_gene: TRBV7-9; d_gene: -; CDR3nt: TGTGCCAGCAGCCGAGAAGGAGGTCATAGCACAGATACGCAGTATTTT; CDR3aa: CASSREGGHSTDTQYF
abundance: once; j_gene: TRBJ2-5; v_gene: TRBV5-4; d_gene: TRBD2; CDR3nt: TGTGCCAGCAGCTTGGGGCTAGCGGGGCGAGAGACCCAGTACTTC; CDR3aa: CASSLGLAGRETQYF
abundance: -; j_gene: TRBJ2-3; v_gene: TRBV11-2; d_gene: -; CDR3nt: TGTGCCAGCAGACCCACTAGCTCCCTTAACACAGATACGCAGTATTTT; CDR3aa: CASRPTSSLNTDTQYF
abundance: -; j_gene: TRBJ1-2; v_gene: TRBV5-1; d_gene: TRBD1; CDR3nt: TGCGCCAGCAGCTACGGACAGGGCTATGGCTACACCTTC; CDR3aa: CASSYGQGYGYTF
abundance: -; j_gene: TRBJ2-2; v_gene: TRBV9; d_gene: -; CDR3nt: TGTGCCAGCAGCCCGCACGGAGGCGGGGAGCTGTTTTTT; CDR3aa: CASSPHGGGELFF
abundance: -; j_gene: TRBJ1-1; v_gene: TRBV4-1; d_gene: -; CDR3nt: TGCGCCAGCAGCCAGGGCCGACATCGAGGAGGATTCGGTGAAGCTTTCTTT; CDR3aa: CASSQGRHRGGFGEAFF
abundance: -; j_gene: TRBJ1-1; v_gene: TRBV10-3; d_gene: TRBD1; CDR3nt: TGTGCCATCAGGGGGACAGGGACGATCACTGAAGCTTTCTTT; CDR3aa: CAIRGTGTITEAFF
abundance: -; j_gene: TRBJ1-1; v_gene: TRBV9; d_gene: -; CDR3nt: TGTGCCAGCAGCGTAGGCTCAGGAGGTCCCATGAACACTGAAGCTTTCTTT; CDR3aa: CASSVGSGGPMNTEAFF
abundance: once; j_gene: TRBJ2-2; v_gene: TRBV27; d_gene: TRBD1; CDR3nt: TGTGCCAGCAGTTTATTCGGTGGGACAGGCCGCAGGACCGGGGAGCTGTTTTTT; CDR3aa: CASSLFGGTGRRTGELFF
abundance: -; j_gene: TRBJ2-1; v_gene: TRBV11-3; d_gene: TRBD2; CDR3nt: TGTGCCAGCAGCAAAACTAGCGGGGGGGCGAAGAATGAGCAGTTCTTC; CDR3aa: CASSKTSGGAKNEQFF
abundance: -; j_gene: TRBJ2-5; v_gene: TRBV4-1; d_gene: -; CDR3nt: TGCGCCAGCAGCCCTCTTTCGTCTGCGCCGGGTGAGACCCAGTACTTC; CDR3aa: CASSPLSSAPGETQYF
abundance: -; j_gene: TRBJ2-4; v_gene: TRBV7-2; d_gene: -; CDR3nt: TGTGCCAGCAGCTCGGGGGTGGCCAAAAACATTCAGTACTTC; CDR3aa: CASSSGVAKNIQYF
abundance: -; j_gene: TRBJ1-1; v_gene: TRBV7-9; d_gene: -; CDR3nt: TGTTCCAGCAGCTCGGGGGGGCTGGGGACTGAAGCTTTCTTT; CDR3aa: CSSSSGGLGTEAFF
abundance: few; j_gene: TRBJ2-3; v_gene: TRBV6-6; d_gene: -; CDR3nt: TGTGCCAGCAGTTACTCAGGGGGAAGGACAGATACGCAGTATTTT; CDR3aa: CASSYSGGRTDTQYF
abundance: -; j_gene: TRBJ1-6; v_gene: TRBV30; d_gene: -; CDR3nt: TGTGCCTGGAACCCCGGCCCTGCGGCACCCCTCCACTTT; CDR3aa: CAWNPGPAAPLHF
abundance: few; j_gene: TRBJ1-3; v_gene: TRBV5-6; d_gene: -; CDR3nt: TGTGCCAGCAGCTTGATGGGGGGAACTGGAAACACCATATATTTT; CDR3aa: CASSLMGGTGNTIYF
abundance: -; j_gene: TRBJ2-2; v_gene: TRBV18; d_gene: TRBD2; CDR3nt: TGTGCCAGCTCACCATCTAGCGGGGCCACCGGGGAGCTGTTTTTT; CDR3aa: CASSPSSGATGELFF
abundance: -; j_gene: TRBJ2-7; v_gene: TRBV5-1; d_gene: TRBD2; CDR3nt: TGCGCCAGCAGCAGCGGGGGGGCATGGGAGCAGTACTTC; CDR3aa: CASSSGGAWEQYF
abundance: once; j_gene: TRBJ1-5; v_gene: TRBV7-2; d_gene: TRBD1; CDR3nt: TGTGCCAGCAGCTTCCAAAGGACAGGGGGCAATCAGCCCCAGCATTTT; CDR3aa: CASSFQRTGGNQPQHF
abundance: -; j_gene: TRBJ2-2; v_gene: TRBV7-8; d_gene: TRBD2; CDR3nt: TGTGCCAGCAGCCAAACGTTGACTAGCGGGGTCATTACCGGGGAGCTGTTTTTT; CDR3aa: CASSQTLTSGVITGELFF
abundance: few; j_gene: TRBJ2-3; v_gene: TRBV7-9; d_gene: TRBD2; CDR3nt: TGTGCCAGCAGCTCGACTAGCCGTTCCCTTTCTAGCACAGATACGCAGTATTTT; CDR3aa: CASSSTSRSLSSTDTQYF
abundance: -; j_gene: TRBJ2-1; v_gene: TRBV4-3; d_gene: TRBD2; CDR3nt: TGCGCCAGCAGCCAAGTAGCGGGAGGTATGAATGAGCAGCTCTTC; CDR3aa: CASSQVAGGMNEQLF
abundance: -; j_gene: TRBJ2-7; v_gene: TRBV5-5; d_gene: TRBD1; CDR3nt: TGTGCCAGCAGCTTCGGGACAGCGATGGGCGAGCAGTACTTC; CDR3aa: CASSFGTAMGEQYF
abundance: once; j_gene: TRBJ2-3; v_gene: TRBV27; d_gene: TRBD2; CDR3nt: TGTGCCAGCAGTTTATGGGGTAGCGGGGCCCCGGATACGCAGTATTTT; CDR3aa: CASSLWGSGAPDTQYF
abundance: -; j_gene: TRBJ2-7; v_gene: TRBV28; d_gene: TRBD1; CDR3nt: TGTGCCAGCAGGGCAGGGACAGGGGGCCTCGAGCAGTACTTC; CDR3aa: CASRAGTGGLEQYF
abundance: -; j_gene: TRBJ2-2; v_gene: TRBV6-5; d_gene: TRBD1; CDR3nt: TGTGCCAGCAGTGGACAGGGTGAGACCGGGGAGCTGTTTTTT; CDR3aa: CASSGQGETGELFF